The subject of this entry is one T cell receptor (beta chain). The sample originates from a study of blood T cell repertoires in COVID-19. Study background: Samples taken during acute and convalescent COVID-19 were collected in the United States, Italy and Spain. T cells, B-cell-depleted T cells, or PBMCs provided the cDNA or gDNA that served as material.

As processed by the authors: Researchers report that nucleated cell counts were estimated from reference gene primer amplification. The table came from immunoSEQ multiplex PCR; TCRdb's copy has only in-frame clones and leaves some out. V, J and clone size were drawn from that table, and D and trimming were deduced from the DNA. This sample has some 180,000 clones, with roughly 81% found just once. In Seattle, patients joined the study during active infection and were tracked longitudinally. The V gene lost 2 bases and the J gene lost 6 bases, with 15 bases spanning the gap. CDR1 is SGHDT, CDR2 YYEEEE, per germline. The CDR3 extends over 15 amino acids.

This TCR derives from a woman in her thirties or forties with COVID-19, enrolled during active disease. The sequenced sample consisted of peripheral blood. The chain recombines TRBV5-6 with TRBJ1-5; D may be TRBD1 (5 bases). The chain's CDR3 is CASSLRQRGFQPQHF. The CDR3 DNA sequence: TGTGCCAGCAGCTTAAGACAGAGAGGCTTTCAGCCCCAGCATTTT.